Given below is one TCR beta chain in context. Its antigen is undetermined. Assay used: immunoSEQ multiplex PCR; TCRdb lists only in-frame clones, some missing. There are tens of thousands of clones in the sample; around four fifths occur only once, and 9.4% lies in the top ten. The sample comes from a study of radiation and T cells in renal cell carcinoma. Findings and limits, study-wide: In blood, top tumor clones expanded by 2 weeks, shrinking by 4.

Described time point: blood 4 weeks post-SBRT, at nephrectomy. The treatment was: 15 Gy SBRT to primary tumor, nephrectomy 4 weeks later. Nephrectomy followed 15 Gy stereotactic body radiation by 4 weeks. Blood was sampled at baseline, 2 weeks and 4 weeks after SBRT. The CDR3 runs to 15 residues. The V gene end was trimmed by 6 bases and the J gene end by 0 bases; junction bases not matched to a gene: 5. CDR1 and CDR2 (germline): SNHLY, FYNNEI. This specimen was blood, taken from a patient whose treatment included radiotherapy and nephrectomy. The clonotype comes from a man aged 45-65 years with renal cell carcinoma. The chain joins TRBV2 to TRBJ2-1; 7 bases line up with TRBD2. Here the CDR3 reads CASRVAGASYNEQFF. The DNA of the CDR3 is TGTGCCAGCAGGGTAGCGGGTGCCTCCTACAATGAGCAGTTCTTC. Filled out from reference TRBV2 and TRBJ2-1, the complete variable domain reads EPEVTQTPSHQVTQMGQEVILRCVPISNHLYFYWYRQILGQKVEFLVSFYNNEISEKSEIFDDQFSVERPDGSNFTLKIRSTKLEDSAMYFCASRVAGASYNEQFFGPGTRLTVL.